This entry is about one T cell receptor beta chain. It has no known antigen specificity. No much larger clonotype is one base removed from it; base qualities were not supplied. This sample stems from a study of CDR3 diversity in severe acne (dated by TCRdb to the late 2010s). Library construction relied on PCR. The instrument was an Illumina HiSeq 2000. TCRdb reanalyzed the raw reads on its own, using fastp at Q25 for trimming and MiXCR for clone calling, and kept in-frame beta chains. Each CDR3 protein gets just one entry, which takes the most common genes and DNA from the rows behind it. This sample lists more than 80,000 distinct CDR3 sequences; about half were detected once. The top ten clonotypes cover 11% of the sample. The sequence was obtained from a male donor with severe acne vulgaris. The specimen sequenced was blood.

Here is the DNA: TGTGCCAGCAGTTTTAGGGTAGGGGGGCCCTACGAGCAGTACTTC. Its amino acids are CASSFRVGGPYEQYF. This receptor chain uses TRBV28 and TRBJ2-7; the D gene is possibly TRBD1 or TRBD2, with 6 bases matching each. From its cysteine to its phenylalanine, the CDR3 spans 15 amino acids. Left in the record is the CDR3 DNA by itself, 45 bases read in frame from the first base. V was cut back by 3 bases and J by 2 bases, leaving a gap of 14 bases between them. According to the germline V gene, CDR1 reads MDHEN and CDR2 reads SYDVKM. Where the CDR3 stops, the reference TRBV28 and TRBJ2-7 genes take over; the full variable domain is DVKVTQSSRYLVKRTGEKVFLECVQDMDHENMFWYRQDPGLGLRLIYFSYDVKMKEKGDIPEGYSVSREKKERFSLILESASTNQTSMYLCASSFRVGGPYEQYFGPGTRLTVT.